The clone carrying this T cell receptor (beta chain) occurred many times. TCRdb reprocessed the RT-PCR reads via MiXCR and lists one record per CDR3 protein. Among hundreds of thousands of distinct CDR3 sequences listed, over 12% were seen once. With V trimmed by 5 bases and J by 2 bases, 10 bases remained unmatched. CDR3 size: 15 residues. Germline CDR1 DFQATT, CDR2 SNEGSKA (reference sequence). The sequencing sample was made of memory CD4+ T cells from blood. The source of this sequence is a female donor in good health, serving as a healthy control. J is TRBJ2-3 and V is TRBV20-1, with TRBD1 matching over 7 bases. Written as DNA, the CDR3 is TGCAGTGCTCCGCCGTCGGGACAGACCACAGATACGCAGTATTTT. As protein: CSAPPSGQTTDTQYF.